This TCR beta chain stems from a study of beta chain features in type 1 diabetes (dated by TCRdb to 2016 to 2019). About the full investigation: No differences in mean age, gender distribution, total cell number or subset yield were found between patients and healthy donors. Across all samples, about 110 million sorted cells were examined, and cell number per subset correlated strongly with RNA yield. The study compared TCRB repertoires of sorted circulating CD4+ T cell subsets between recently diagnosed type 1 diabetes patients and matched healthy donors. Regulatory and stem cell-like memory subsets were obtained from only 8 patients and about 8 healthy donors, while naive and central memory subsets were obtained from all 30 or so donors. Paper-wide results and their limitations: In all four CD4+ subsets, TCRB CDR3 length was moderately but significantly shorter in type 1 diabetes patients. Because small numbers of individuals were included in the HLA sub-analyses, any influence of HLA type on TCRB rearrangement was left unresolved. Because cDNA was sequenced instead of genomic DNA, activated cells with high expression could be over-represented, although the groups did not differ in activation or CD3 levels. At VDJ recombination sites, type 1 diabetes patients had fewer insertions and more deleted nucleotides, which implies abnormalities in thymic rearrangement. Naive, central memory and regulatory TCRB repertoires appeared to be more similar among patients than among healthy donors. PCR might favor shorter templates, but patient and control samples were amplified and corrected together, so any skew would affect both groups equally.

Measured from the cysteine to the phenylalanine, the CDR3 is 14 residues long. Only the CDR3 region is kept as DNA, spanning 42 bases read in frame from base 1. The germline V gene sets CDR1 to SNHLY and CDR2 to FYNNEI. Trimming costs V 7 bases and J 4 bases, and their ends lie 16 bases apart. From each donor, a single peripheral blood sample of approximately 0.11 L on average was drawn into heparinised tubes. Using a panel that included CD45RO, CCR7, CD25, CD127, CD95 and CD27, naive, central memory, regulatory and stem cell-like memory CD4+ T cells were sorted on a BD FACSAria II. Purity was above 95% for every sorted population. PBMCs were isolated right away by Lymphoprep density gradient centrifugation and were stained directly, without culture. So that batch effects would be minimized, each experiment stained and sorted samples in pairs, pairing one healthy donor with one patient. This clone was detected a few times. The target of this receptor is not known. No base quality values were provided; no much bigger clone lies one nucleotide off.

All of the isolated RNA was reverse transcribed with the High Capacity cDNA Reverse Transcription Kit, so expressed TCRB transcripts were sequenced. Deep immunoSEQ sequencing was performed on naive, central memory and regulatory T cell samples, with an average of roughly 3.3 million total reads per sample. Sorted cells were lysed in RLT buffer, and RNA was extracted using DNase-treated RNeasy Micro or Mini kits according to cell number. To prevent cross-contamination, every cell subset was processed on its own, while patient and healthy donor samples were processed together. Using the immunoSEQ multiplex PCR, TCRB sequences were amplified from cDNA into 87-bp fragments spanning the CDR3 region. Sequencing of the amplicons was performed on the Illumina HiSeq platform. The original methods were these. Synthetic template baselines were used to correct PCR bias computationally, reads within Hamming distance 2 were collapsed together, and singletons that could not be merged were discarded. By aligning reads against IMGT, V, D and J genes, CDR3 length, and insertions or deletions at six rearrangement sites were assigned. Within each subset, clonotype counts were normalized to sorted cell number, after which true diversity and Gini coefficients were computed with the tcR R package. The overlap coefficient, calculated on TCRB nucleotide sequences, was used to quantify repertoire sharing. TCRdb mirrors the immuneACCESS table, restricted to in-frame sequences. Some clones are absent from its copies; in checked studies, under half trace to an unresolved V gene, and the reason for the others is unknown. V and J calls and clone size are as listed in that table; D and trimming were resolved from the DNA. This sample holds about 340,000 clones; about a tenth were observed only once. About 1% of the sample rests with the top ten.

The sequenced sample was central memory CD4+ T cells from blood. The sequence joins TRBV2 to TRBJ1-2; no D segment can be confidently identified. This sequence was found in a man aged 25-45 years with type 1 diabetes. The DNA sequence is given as TGTGCCAGCACCTCCTTGAGAGGACCCTATGGCTACACCTTC. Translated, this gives CASTSLRGPYGYTF. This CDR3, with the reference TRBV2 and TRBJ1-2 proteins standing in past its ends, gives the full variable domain EPEVTQTPSHQVTQMGQEVILRCVPISNHLYFYWYRQILGQKVEFLVSFYNNEISEKSEIFDDQFSVERPDGSNFTLKIRSTKLEDSAMYFCASTSLRGPYGYTFGSGTRLTVV.